Shown below are 21 T cell receptor beta chains from a single sample sequenced in a study of immune characterization of retroperitoneal liposarcoma. TCRdb itself ran the PCR reads through MiXCR, one entry per CDR3 protein. The data hold roughly 3,000 distinct CDR3 sequences, with 35% to 55% observed a single time. Sequenced material: tumor tissue. The receptors were gathered from a male donor with retroperitoneal liposarcoma.

The rearrangement uses TRBV12-3 or TRBV12-4 and TRBJ2-1; D is unclear. The CDR3 spans 17 residues. Trimming removed 3 bases from V and 0 bases from J, with 15 bases in between. The CDR3 sequence is CASSFRVSRSSYNEQFF. In DNA form, the CDR3 reads TGTGCCAGCAGTTTTCGGGTTAGCCGGAGCTCCTACAATGAGCAGTTCTTC.

This chain links TRBV12-3 or TRBV12-4 with TRBJ2-2; TRBD2 agrees at 9 bases. V lost 0 bases, J lost 0 bases, and 8 bases stayed unmatched. The CDR3 extends over 19 amino acids. As DNA, the CDR3 is TGTGCCAGCAGTTTAGCGTCCCTTAGCGGGGGAGCGAACACCGGGGAGCTGTTTTTT. Its translation: CASSLASLSGGANTGELFF.

This clonotype is medium-sized in the sample. This rearrangement joins TRBV6-4 to TRBJ2-5; no definite D call. Germline CDR1 is MRHNA and CDR2 is SNTAGT. The CDR3 is 13 residues long. V was clipped by 5 bases and J by 11 bases, with 18 bases between them. In DNA, the CDR3 is TGTGCCAGCAGTCCCTCCCCTGGTCTTAAGCAGTACTTC. Translating gives CASSPSPGLKQYF.

The V gene is TRBV6-1, the J gene TRBJ2-1; D gene ambiguous. The CDR3 covers 13 residues. Germline V gene data show CDR1 as MNHNS and CDR2 as SASEGT. V dropped 5 bases and J dropped 10 bases, with 15 bases sitting between them. The CDR3 spells CASSQALRNEQFF. The CDR3 bases are TGTGCCAGCAGTCAGGCCCTGAGGAACGAGCAGTTCTTC.

The V call is TRBV7-7, the J call TRBJ2-5; D tentatively reads TRBD1 or TRBD2 (5 bases each). In germline, CDR1 is SSHAT, CDR2 FNYEAQ (reference sequence). This CDR3 comprises 15 residues. The V gene lost 5 bases and the J gene lost 1 base, with 14 bases spanning the gap. CDR3: CASSPREGIQETQYF. The DNA for the CDR3 is TGTGCCAGCAGCCCTCGTGAGGGGATCCAAGAGACCCAGTACTTC.

This clonotype qualifies as medium-sized (0.01 to 0.1%). The CDR3: CASGQTYEQYF. For the CDR3, the DNA is TGTGCCAGCGGGCAGACCTACGAGCAGTACTTC. The chain employs TRBV6-1 and TRBJ2-7; the D is unclear. The CDR3 extends over 11 amino acids. The V gene lost 8 bases and the J gene lost 2 bases, with 7 bases spanning the gap. Germline loops: CDR1 MNHNS, CDR2 SASEGT.

This sequence joins TRBV12-3 or TRBV12-4 and TRBJ2-4, with 8 bases that match TRBD1. The DNA end is a closer match to TRBJ2-7, so the J assignment may be wrong. The CDR3 length is 14 residues. DNA of the CDR3: TGTGCCAGCACCACCGGGACAGGTTCCTACGAGCAGTACTTC. Encoded protein: CASTTGTGSYEQYF.

Turning to this clonotype: This clone may be a read error of a much larger clone one base away. The rearrangement joins TRBV6-8 to TRBJ2-7; tentatively, D is TRBD1 (5 bases). The assigned J gene may be wrong: the sequence end matches TRBJ2-5 better. The CDR3 extends over 12 amino acids. Germline V lookup: CDR1 MNHGY, CDR2 SAAAGT. The CDR3 nucleotides read TGTGCCAGCAGTGACAGCCAAGAGACCCAGTACTTC. Translated: CASSDSQETQYF.

This chain links TRBV6-1 with TRBJ2-5; a weak D match, TRBD2 (5 bases). The end of the DNA aligns better with TRBJ2-7, so the J call may be wrong. The CDR3 spans 15 residues. The germline CDR1 and CDR2 sequences are MNHNS and SASEGT. CDR3 coding DNA: TGTGCCAGCAGTGAAGGAGTGGGAGACACCTACGAGCAGTACTTC. Translated, it gives CASSEGVGDTYEQYF.

The rearrangement links TRBV12-3 or TRBV12-4 to TRBJ2-1; 12 bases are a match to TRBD1. V lost 6 bases and J lost 10; bases outside the gene matches: 7. CDR3 length equals 14 residues. CDR3 amino acids: CASRGQGAGYEQFF. The CDR3, as DNA: TGTGCCAGCAGGGGACAGGGGGCCGGGTACGAGCAGTTCTTC.

This clonotype appeared a few times. The rearrangement links TRBV27 to TRBJ2-1; possibly TRBD2 for D (5 bases). This CDR3 is built from 15 residues. The V and J ends lost 5 bases and 2 bases respectively, with 13 bases between them. Germline V lookup: CDR1 MNHEY, CDR2 SMNVEV (reference sequence). The CDR3 coding sequence is TGTGCCAGCAGTGATCTAGCCCAAACCTACAATGAGCAGTTCTTC. It codes for CASSDLAQTYNEQFF.

In this sample, this clonotype turned up many times. This chain connects TRBV11-3 to TRBJ2-6, with 9 bases aligning to TRBD1. Trimming at V came to 5 bases and at J to 3 bases, leaving 11 bases not matched to a gene. Germline CDR1 and CDR2: SGHNT and YENEEA. The CDR3 length is 18 residues. DNA of the CDR3: TGTGCCAGCAGCCCCAGGGACAGGGAAGCGATTGGGGCCAACGTCCTGACTTTC. Amino acids: CASSPRDREAIGANVLTF.

By its share, this clonotype is medium-sized. The J gene is TRBJ1-5, the V gene TRBV6-6; perhaps TRBD1 as D (5 bases). From germline, CDR1 is MNHNY and CDR2 SVGAGI (reference sequence). Trimming cost V 0 bases and J 1 base, with 7 bases left between them. This CDR3 spans 15 amino acids. The CDR3 DNA follows: TGTGCCAGCAGTTACTCAGGGACGAGCAATCAGCCCCAGCATTTT. It is translated as CASSYSGTSNQPQHF.

This chain joins TRBV6-1 and TRBJ2-3; 9 bases map to TRBD2. From germline, CDR1 is MNHNS and CDR2 SASEGT. CDR3 length: 16 residues. The ends lost 1 base at V and 6 bases at J; junction bases unmatched: 8. The CDR3 is CASSEEAGGEFDTQYF. The CDR3 nucleotides read TGTGCCAGCAGTGAAGAAGCGGGAGGTGAATTTGATACGCAGTATTTT.

The rearrangement uses TRBV7-2 and TRBJ2-2; D is ambiguous. CDR1 and CDR2 from the germline V gene are SGHTA and FQGNSA. This CDR3 is 16 amino acids long. Trimming took off 5 bases at V and 0 bases at J, with 13 bases between the two ends. The CDR3 nucleotides are TGTGCCAGCAGCGGCGAAAGCCTCGCGAACACCGGGGAGCTGTTTTTT. Its translation: CASSGESLANTGELFF.

In this sample, this clonotype turned up once. V usage is TRBV6-5 and J usage is TRBJ2-1; maybe TRBD2 (5 bases). The length of the CDR3 is 16 residues. Germline V gene data show CDR1 as MNHEY and CDR2 as SVGAGI. V was pared by 5 bases and J by 4 bases, with 18 bases between. The DNA of the CDR3 is TGTGCCAGCAGTACAAGCCGGGGTGGATCTTACAATGAGCAGTTCTTC. This encodes CASSTSRGGSYNEQFF.

This clonotype is medium-sized (0.01 to 0.1%) in the sample. This chain joins TRBV12-3 or TRBV12-4 and TRBJ2-5, with 9 nucleotides matching TRBD1. After removal of 5 bases from V and 5 bases from J, the junction contained 9 bases not matched to a gene. The length of the CDR3 is 15 residues. This CDR3 reads CASSPRDRVMETQYF. For the CDR3, the DNA is TGTGCCAGCAGTCCCCGGGACAGGGTAATGGAGACCCAGTACTTC.

This clonotype was seen only a few times. The rearrangement links TRBV7-8 to TRBJ2-1, with 9 bases matching TRBD2. Germline V CDR1 and CDR2: SGHVS, FQNEAQ. The CDR3 has 16 residues. V lost 1 base and J lost 13; bases outside the gene matches: 14. The CDR3 reads CASSLELAGLQETQFF. For the CDR3, the DNA is TGTGCCAGCAGCTTAGAGCTAGCGGGATTACAAGAGACCCAGTTCTTC.

The chain carries TRBV6-6 and TRBJ2-4; a weak D match, TRBD2 (5 bases). Germline CDR1 MNHNY, CDR2 SVGAGI (reference sequence). Trimming removed 7 bases at V and 8 bases at J, with 15 bases between. This CDR3 spans 13 amino acids. The CDR3 region is CASTMFLRDIQYF. In DNA form, the CDR3 reads TGTGCCAGCACCATGTTTCTGAGGGACATTCAGTACTTC.

Within the sample, this clonotype is large (0.1 to 1%). The chain is built from TRBV11-3 and TRBJ2-1; 7 bases map to TRBD1. The V segment lost 6 bases and the J segment 15 bases; nucleotides outside the gene matches: 8. This CDR3 is built from 11 residues. Per the germline V gene, CDR1 is SGHNT and CDR2 is YENEEA. The DNA for the CDR3 is TGTGCCAGCAGGTTAATGGGACAGCGGTTCTTC. It is translated as CASRLMGQRFF.

In its sample, this clonotype ranks as medium-sized (0.01 to 0.1%). The chain couples TRBV6-1 to TRBJ1-4; D gene uncertain. Trimming pared 6 bases from V and 0 bases from J, leaving 14 bases between. The germline V gene has CDR1 MNHNS and CDR2 SASEGT. This CDR3 contains 16 residues. The CDR3: CASSPTASTTNEKLFF. The CDR3 region has the DNA TGTGCCAGCAGCCCGACCGCCAGTACAACTAATGAAAAACTGTTTTTT.